A single sample is the source of the 10 T cell receptor beta chains below, sequenced in a study of T cell changes during pregnancy in multiple sclerosis (dated by TCRdb to the late 2010s). The method behind the library was the immunoSEQ multiplex PCR assay. TCRdb re-hosts the immuneACCESS table, in-frame sequences only. Its copies lack some clones; in the studies checked, an unresolved V gene accounts for under half of them, and the cause for the rest is not known. Across this sample there are some 53,000 clones, with around 92% seen only once. The ten largest clones take up roughly 0.23% of the sample. Sequenced here: CD4+ T cells from peripheral blood mononuclear cells, sampled in the third trimester of pregnancy. The origin of the receptors is a female donor with multiple sclerosis, enrolled in a pregnancy study.

The chain joins TRBV7-7 to TRBJ2-5; 9 nucleotides agree with TRBD1. From germline, CDR1 is SSHAT and CDR2 FNYEAQ (reference sequence). The CDR3 sequence is 15 residues long. After removal of 1 base from V and 5 bases from J, the junction contained 5 bases not matched to a gene. In nucleotides, the CDR3 is TGTGCCAGCAGCTTAGGGGGACAGGGCGGGGAGACCCAGTACTTC. Protein sequence: CASSLGGQGGETQYF.

The genes are TRBV7-8 and TRBJ2-1; a possible D gene is TRBD2 (6 bases). CDR1 SGHVS and CDR2 FQNEAQ come from the germline V gene. V lost 5 bases, J lost 8 bases, and 19 bases lay in between. This CDR3 has 15 amino acids. The CDR3 region is CASSRVPGVQYEQFF. The CDR3 DNA sequence: TGTGCCAGCAGCCGCGTCCCGGGGGTTCAATATGAGCAGTTCTTC.

The V gene is TRBV6-6, the J gene TRBJ2-7; 8 nucleotides align to TRBD1. There are 14 residues in the CDR3. CDR1 and CDR2 from the germline V gene are MNHNY and SVGAGI (reference sequence). After removal of 0 bases from V and 12 bases from J, the junction contained 10 bases not matched to a gene. The CDR3 sequence is CASSYSAQGAIRYF. CDR3 bases: TGTGCCAGCAGTTACTCGGCGCAGGGGGCGATTAGGTACTTC.

CDR3 DNA: TGTGCCAGCTCACCGGGGACACACACGAACACTGAAGCTTTCTTT. It yields the protein CASSPGTHTNTEAFF. V and J are TRBV18 and TRBJ1-1; possibly TRBD1 for D (6 bases). Trimming shortened V by 3 bases and J by 1 base, and 12 bases separated the two germline ends. This CDR3 contains 15 residues. CDR1 and CDR2 from the germline V gene are KGHSH and LQKENI.

This clone appeared once. This chain uses TRBV2 with TRBJ1-1; no firm D call. This CDR3 is 14 amino acids long. Trimming removed 4 bases at V and 0 bases at J, with 9 bases between. Germline V CDR1 and CDR2: SNHLY, FYNNEI. In DNA form, the CDR3 reads TGTGCCAGCAGTGTGACACGGATGAACACTGAAGCTTTCTTT. Translation: CASSVTRMNTEAFF.

This clone was observed a single time. The chain combines TRBV9 with TRBJ1-2, with D hard to call. CDR3 length equals 14 residues. Germline CDR1 is SGDLS and CDR2 is YYNGEE. V lost 3 bases to trimming and J lost 5 bases, with 14 bases between them. CDR3 sequence: CASSATSGSYGYTF. As DNA, the CDR3 is TGTGCCAGCAGCGCAACATCGGGGAGTTATGGCTACACCTTC.

V and J are TRBV10-3 and TRBJ2-7, with 10 positions matching TRBD1. V shed 8 bases and J 2 bases; nucleotides not matched to a gene: 9. Germline CDR1 reads ENHRY; CDR2 reads SYGVKD. This CDR3 is 15 amino acids long. Written as DNA, the CDR3 is TGTGCCATCGGGGAGGGACAGGGGTACCCCTACGAGCAGTACTTC. Its translation: CAIGEGQGYPYEQYF.

A single count supports this clone. This sequence joins TRBV5-4 and TRBJ2-2, with D perhaps TRBD1 (5 bases). With 7 bases removed from V and 6 bases from J, the gap between germline ends came to 13 bases. Germline lookup yields CDR1 SGHNT and CDR2 YYREEE (reference sequence). The length of the CDR3 is 13 residues. This CDR3 is CASGTTVSGELFF. CDR3 nucleotide sequence: TGTGCCAGCGGTACGACAGTGTCCGGGGAGCTGTTTTTT.

The CDR3 DNA reads TGTGCCAGCAGTTTAATCTACGGACAGTACTCAGATACGCAGTATTTT. Amino acid sequence: CASSLIYGQYSDTQYF. The rearrangement links TRBV28 to TRBJ2-3; possibly TRBD1 for D (6 bases). The CDR3 runs to 16 residues. The V end was cut by 2 bases, the J end by 4 bases, with 16 bases between. Germline assignment: CDR1 MDHEN and CDR2 SYDVKM.

CDR3 in DNA: TGTGCCATCTCTGCGTCGACTGGAAACACCATATATTTT. It yields the protein CAISASTGNTIYF. V and J are TRBV10-3 and TRBJ1-3; D unclear. Trimming took off 8 bases at V and 2 bases at J, with 10 bases between the two ends. Per the germline V gene, CDR1 is ENHRY and CDR2 is SYGVKD. This CDR3 region has 13 residues.